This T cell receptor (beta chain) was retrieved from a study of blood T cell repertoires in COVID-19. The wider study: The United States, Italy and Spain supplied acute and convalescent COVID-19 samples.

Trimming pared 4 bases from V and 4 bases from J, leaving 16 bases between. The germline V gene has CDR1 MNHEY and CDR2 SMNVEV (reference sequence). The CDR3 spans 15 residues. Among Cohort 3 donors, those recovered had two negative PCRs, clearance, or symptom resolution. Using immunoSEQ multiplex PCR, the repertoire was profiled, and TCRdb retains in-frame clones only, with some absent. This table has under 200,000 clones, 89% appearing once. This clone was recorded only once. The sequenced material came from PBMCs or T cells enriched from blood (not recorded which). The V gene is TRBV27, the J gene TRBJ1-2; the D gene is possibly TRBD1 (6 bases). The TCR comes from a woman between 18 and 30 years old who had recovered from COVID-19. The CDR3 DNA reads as TGTGCCAGCAGTTGGGGGCCGGGGACGAGCTATGGCTACACCTTC. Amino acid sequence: CASSWGPGTSYGYTF.